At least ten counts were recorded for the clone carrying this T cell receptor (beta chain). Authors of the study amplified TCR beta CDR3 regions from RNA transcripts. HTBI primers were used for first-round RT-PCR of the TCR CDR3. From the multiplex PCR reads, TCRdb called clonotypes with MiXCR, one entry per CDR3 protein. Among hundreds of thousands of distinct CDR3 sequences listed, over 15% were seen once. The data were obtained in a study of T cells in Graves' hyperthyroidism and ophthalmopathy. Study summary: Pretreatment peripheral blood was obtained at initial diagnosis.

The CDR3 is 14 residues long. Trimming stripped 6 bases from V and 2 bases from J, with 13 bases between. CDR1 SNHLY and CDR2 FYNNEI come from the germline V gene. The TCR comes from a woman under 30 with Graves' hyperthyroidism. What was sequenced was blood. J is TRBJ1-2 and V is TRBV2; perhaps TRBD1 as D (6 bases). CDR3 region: CASRLTGGNYGYTF. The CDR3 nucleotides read TGTGCCAGCAGACTGACGGGGGGCAACTATGGCTACACCTTC.